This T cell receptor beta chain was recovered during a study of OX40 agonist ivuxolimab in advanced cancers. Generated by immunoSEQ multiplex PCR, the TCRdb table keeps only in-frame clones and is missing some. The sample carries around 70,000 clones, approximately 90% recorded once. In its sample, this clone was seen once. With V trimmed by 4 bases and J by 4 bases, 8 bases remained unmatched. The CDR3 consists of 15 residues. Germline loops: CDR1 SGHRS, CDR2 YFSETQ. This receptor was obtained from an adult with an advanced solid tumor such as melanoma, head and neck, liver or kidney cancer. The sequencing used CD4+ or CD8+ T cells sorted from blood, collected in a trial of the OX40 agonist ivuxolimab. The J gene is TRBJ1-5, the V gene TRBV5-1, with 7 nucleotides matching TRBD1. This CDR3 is CASSPGQITNQPQHF. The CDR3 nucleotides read TGCGCCAGCAGCCCGGGACAGATTACGAATCAGCCCCAGCATTTT.